This T cell receptor (beta chain) was captured in a study of blood T cells in healthy people across ages. From germline, CDR1 is PRHDT and CDR2 FYEKMQ (reference sequence). CDR3 length: 15 amino acids. V was clipped by 5 bases and J by 1 base, with 14 bases between them. Using a J-beta primer mix together with a sample-barcoded 5' primer, a second PCR was run for about 7 to 12 cycles. A 12-random-nucleotide template-switch adaptor tagged each cDNA molecule. TCRdb reanalysed the 5' RACE reads using MiXCR and keeps one entry per CDR3 protein. The sample consists of approximately 800,000 distinct CDR3 sequences, around half of them appearing once. Comments on this clonotype: Its antigen is undetermined.

Overall study findings and caveats: One million T cells yielded diversity estimates that were considered underestimates. Per-million-T-cell TCR beta diversity fell roughly linearly with age.

Material for sequencing was blood. V gene TRBV13 combines with J gene TRBJ1-2; D not certain. This clonotype was obtained from a man aged 80 or over in good health. CDR3 region: CASSHPKSNNYGYTF. The CDR3 DNA reads TGTGCCAGCAGCCACCCTAAGAGTAATAACTATGGCTACACCTTC.